This T cell receptor (beta chain) came from a study of early T cells in non-severe SARS-CoV-2 infection. TCRdb reanalysed the 5' RACE reads using MiXCR and keeps one entry per CDR3 protein. The sample has under 30,000 distinct CDR3 sequences, 5.6% seen once; the top ten hold 24%. This clonotype was picked up many times. Per germline, CDR1 SNHLY and CDR2 FYNNEI. The V end was cut by 1 base, the J end by 2 bases, with 3 bases between. The CDR3 is 12 residues long. This clonotype was sampled from an adult who was a healthcare worker with PCR-confirmed SARS-CoV-2 infection or an uninfected control (not recorded which). The V gene is TRBV2, the J gene TRBJ2-7; D gene unclear. Sequenced sample: whole blood. Here the CDR3 DNA reads TGTGCCAGCAGTGAAGGGACCTACGAGCAGTACTTC. It translates to CASSEGTYEQYF.